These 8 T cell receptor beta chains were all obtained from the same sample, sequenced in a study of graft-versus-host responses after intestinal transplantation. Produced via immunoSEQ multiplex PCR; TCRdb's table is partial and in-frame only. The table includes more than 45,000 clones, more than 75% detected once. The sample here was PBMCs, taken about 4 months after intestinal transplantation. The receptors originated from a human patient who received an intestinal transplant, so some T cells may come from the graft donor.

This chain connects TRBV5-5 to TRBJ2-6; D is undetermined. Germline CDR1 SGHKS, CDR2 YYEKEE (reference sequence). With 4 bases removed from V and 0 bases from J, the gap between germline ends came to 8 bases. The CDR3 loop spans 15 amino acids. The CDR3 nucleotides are TGTGCCAGCAGCCCCAAGCGCTCTGGGGCCAACGTCCTGACTTTC. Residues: CASSPKRSGANVLTF.

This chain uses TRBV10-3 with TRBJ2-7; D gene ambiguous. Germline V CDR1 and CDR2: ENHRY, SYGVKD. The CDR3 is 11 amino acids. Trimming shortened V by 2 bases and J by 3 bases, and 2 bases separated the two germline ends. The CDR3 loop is CAISENYEQYF. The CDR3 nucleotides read TGTGCCATCAGTGAGAACTACGAGCAGTACTTC.

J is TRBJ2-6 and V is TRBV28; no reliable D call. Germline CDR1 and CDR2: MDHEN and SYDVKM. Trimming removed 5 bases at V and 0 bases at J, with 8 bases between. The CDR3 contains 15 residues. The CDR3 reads CASSLSYSGANVLTF. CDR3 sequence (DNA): TGTGCCAGCAGTCTTAGTTACTCTGGGGCCAACGTCCTGACTTTC. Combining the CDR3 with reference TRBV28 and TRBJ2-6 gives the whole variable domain DVKVTQSSRYLVKRTGEKVFLECVQDMDHENMFWYRQDPGLGLRLIYFSYDVKMKEKGDIPEGYSVSREKKERFSLILESASTNQTSMYLCASSLSYSGANVLTFGAGSRLTVL.

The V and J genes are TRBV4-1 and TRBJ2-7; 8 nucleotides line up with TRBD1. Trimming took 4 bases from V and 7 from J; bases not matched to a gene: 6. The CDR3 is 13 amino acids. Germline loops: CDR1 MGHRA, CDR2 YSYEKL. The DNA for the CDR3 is TGCGCCAGCAGCCCACAGGGGGTGAAGGAGCAGTACTTC. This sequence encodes CASSPQGVKEQYF.

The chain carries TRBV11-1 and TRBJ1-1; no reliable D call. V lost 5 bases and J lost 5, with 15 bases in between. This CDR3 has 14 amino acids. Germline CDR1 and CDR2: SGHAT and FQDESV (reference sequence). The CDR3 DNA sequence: TGTGCCAGCAGCCCCCAGGCCCCCAAGACTGAAGCTTTCTTT. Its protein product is CASSPQAPKTEAFF.

The CDR3 sequence is CASSLKDLSYGYTF. CDR3 coding DNA: TGTGCCAGCAGCTTGAAGGACTTAAGCTATGGCTACACCTTC. J is TRBJ1-2 and V is TRBV5-4, with D unresolved. V was trimmed by 1 base and J by 4 bases, leaving 11 bases between them. Germline values: CDR1 SGHNT, CDR2 YYREEE (reference sequence). CDR3 length equals 14 residues. The variable domain in full, with the rest retrieved from reference TRBV5-4 and TRBJ1-2, is ETGVTQSPTHLIKTRGQQVTLRCSSQSGHNTVSWYQQALGQGPQFIFQYYREEENGRGNFPPRFSGLQFPNYSSELNVNALELDDSALYLCASSLKDLSYGYTFGSGTRLTVV.

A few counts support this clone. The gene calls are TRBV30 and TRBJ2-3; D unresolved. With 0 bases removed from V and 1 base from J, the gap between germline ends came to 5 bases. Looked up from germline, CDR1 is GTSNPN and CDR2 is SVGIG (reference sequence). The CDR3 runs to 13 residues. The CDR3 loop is CAWSVGGTDTQYF. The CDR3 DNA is TGTGCCTGGAGTGTTGGGGGCACAGATACGCAGTATTTT.

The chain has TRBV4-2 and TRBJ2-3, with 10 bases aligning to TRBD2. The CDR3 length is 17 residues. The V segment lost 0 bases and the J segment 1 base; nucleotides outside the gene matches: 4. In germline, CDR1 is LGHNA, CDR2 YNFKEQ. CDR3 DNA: TGTGCCAGCAGCCAAGAACCTAGCGGGAGCGGCACAGATACGCAGTATTTT. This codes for CASSQEPSGSGTDTQYF.